This T cell receptor (beta chain) was identified during a study of blood T cell repertoires in COVID-19. Overall study context: The origin of the acute and convalescent COVID-19 samples was the United States, Italy and Spain. T cells, B-cell-depleted T cells, or PBMCs provided the cDNA or gDNA that served as material.

Authors' data handling: Estimates of nucleated cell counts were drawn from the amplification of reference gene primers. Sequencing was performed with immunoSEQ multiplex PCR; in TCRdb, only in-frame clones are kept and a portion is missing. The DNA was the basis for D and trimming; V, J and clone size are from that table. The repertoire holds some 700,000 clones, with 75% to 90% as singletons. The sequenced sample consisted of peripheral blood. This clonotype originated in a woman younger than 30 with acute or convalescent COVID-19.

CDR3 amino acids: CASSALTGGHGYTF. For the CDR3, the DNA is TGTGCCAGCAGCGCCTTAACAGGGGGCCATGGCTACACCTTC. The J gene is TRBJ1-2, the V gene TRBV9, with 9 bases that match TRBD1. This CDR3 is built from 14 residues. CDR1 and CDR2 (germline): SGDLS, YYNGEE. J gave up 6 bases and V 3 bases, and 6 bases lay outside the gene matches.